The clone carrying this TCR beta chain has just a few counts. This sample stems from a study of blood T cell repertoires in COVID-19. About the study: From T cells, B-cell-depleted T cells, or PBMCs came the material, which was cDNA or gDNA.

The CDR3 extends over 16 amino acids. V lost 5 bases, J lost 3 bases, and 13 bases stayed unmatched. CDR1 and CDR2 (germline): MGHDK, SYGVNS. In the original analysis: Reference gene primer amplification in the assay estimated nucleated cell counts. Produced via immunoSEQ multiplex PCR; TCRdb's table is partial and in-frame only. V, J and clone size are taken as reported in that table, and D and trimming were inferred from the DNA itself. This sample yields 110,000 or so clones, of which around 85% are seen a single time; more than 10% belongs to the top ten. This chain joins TRBV25-1 and TRBJ2-7; 7 nucleotides match TRBD2. The sequence derives from a human donor in a cohort sampled during active COVID-19. The source material was peripheral blood. The CDR3 DNA follows: TGTGCCAGCAGTCAACCCTCCAGCGGGGCTTACTACGAGCAGTACTTC. The encoded protein is CASSQPSSGAYYEQYF.